This TCR beta chain was identified in a study of T cells in women clearing cervical HPV infection. At the level of the study: Control women cleared a single incident HPV16 infection within 12 months.

CDR3 size: 14 residues. Looked up from germline, CDR1 is LGHNA and CDR2 is YNFKEQ. Libraries were prepared by immunoSEQ multiplex PCR; TCRdb keeps only in-frame clonotypes and omits some of them. The listing contains 25,000 to 35,000 clones. In regard to this clone: As yet, its antigen is unknown. A junction end diverges from the germline sequence, so it may reflect a read error. The read falls 3 residues short of the CDR3 end, and the missing part is taken from the germline J gene.

Study observations and caveats: Combining TCR richness with V gene abundances gave roughly 0.8 AUC. CIN3+ cases had significantly higher TCR repertoire richness than controls, but evenness did not differ.

Sequenced input: blood buffy coat. The chain combines TRBV4-2 with TRBJ1-1, with a tentative D call TRBD1 (5 bases). The sequence was obtained from a woman aged 18-69 years with a cervical HPV16 infection that either progressed to CIN3+ or cleared (not recorded which). CDR3 residues: CASSSPGGRTEAFF. Incomplete CDR3 DNA: TGCGCCAGCAGTAGTCCGGGGGGAAGGACTGAA.